This entry concerns a single T cell receptor beta chain. What this receptor recognizes is not known. No much larger clone exists at a distance of one base, and base qualities are not known. The data are from a study of shared clonotypes between healthy human individuals (dated by TCRdb to the early 2020s). Background for the entire study: The cohort included three men and two women between 18 and 49 years of age. Between about 0.94 and 8.9 billion PBMCs per donor were obtained by leukapheresis. Libraries were prepared and TCR repertoires were sequenced by different laboratories using diverse techniques, in order to increase sequencing depth and limit assay-specific biases. To estimate repertoire size and how much clonotype sharing occurs between individuals, the study deeply sequenced the blood TCR repertoires of several healthy adults. For each donor, three plates each were used for CD4 naive and CD4 memory, two plates were used for CD8 naive, and one plate was used for CD8 memory. Findings and caveats that apply to the study as a whole: Sampling was restricted to blood, and TCR repertoires in tissue are likely to differ from TCR repertoires in blood. Higher generation probabilities were observed for clonotypes shared by all four sorted-subset donors than for non-shared clonotypes. Pairwise subsampling indicated that sequencing depth was expected to affect the degree of clonotype sharing among donors. Incomplete sequencing was indicated by rarefaction of sorted-subset datasets, despite the large sequencing depth. Sharing across a few donors was observed for approximately 5% of naive CD4, over 3% of naive CD8, 2% to 2.5% of memory CD4, and about 0.38% of memory CD8 clonotypes. Naive subsets generally had larger estimated clonotype richness than memory subsets did. Because the study included only a small number of donors, the genetic and exposure-history diversity represented was limited.

The donors were healthy, HIV-negative adults with no recently reported acute infections or vaccinations. Every donor was a Caucasian adult living in Nashville, Tennessee, USA. CD4+ T cells were enriched by magnetic negative selection; naive cells were then positively selected on CD45RA, and the negative fraction formed the memory subset. After blood collection by leukapheresis, PBMCs were isolated using Ficoll-Histopaque density gradient centrifugation and then cryopreserved in the vapor phase of liquid nitrogen. Analytical flow cytometry was used to check the purity and quantity of each magnetically sorted T cell population. Each sorted fraction had its genomic DNA isolated and then quantified by UV absorbance on a Nanodrop 2000c. Using the deep immunoSEQ assay, multiplex PCR amplified TCR CDR3 regions from genomic DNA. Genomic DNA extracted from each cell subset was distributed evenly over all wells of several immunoSEQ 96-well plates, and each plate served as one replicate. For sorted subsets, 200 to 250 ng of genomic DNA, equivalent to some 30,000 T cell genomes, went into each replicate PCR. Purified libraries were measured with a Qubit 3.0 fluorometer, size-checked on a Bioanalyzer 2100, and measured again with the KAPA Library Quantification kit. Every immunoSEQ 96-well plate was sequenced on a separate single-read 150-cycle Illumina NextSeq 550 flow cell. The source study handled its data this way. The immunoSEQ output contained only junctional sequences without quality scores, so filtering could not match that applied to full-length reads. To assign V/J genes and CDR3, sequences were annotated against IMGT germline references using PyIR, a Python wrapper for IgBLAST v1.9. Reads were filtered out if the reads had weak V/J assignments (E-value above 1e-6), no CDR3, stop codons, out-of-frame junctions, or ambiguous translated residues. A V3J clonotype was defined by an identical inferred V gene, J gene, and CDR3 amino acid sequence. Percentage overlap between repertoires was computed as shared unique clonotypes divided by the size of the smaller repertoire. Three approaches were used to assess repertoire richness: RTK rarefaction, the Chao1 estimator, and Recon v2.1 estimates of unobserved clonotypes. Generation probabilities were computed with OLGA for all TCRbeta clonotypes obtained by the gDNA method from four donors. In its TCRdb copy, this immuneACCESS table keeps in-frame sequences only and misses some clones. Where compared with another copy, unresolved V genes explain less than half of these, and the others have no known cause. That table gives V, J and clone size, and the DNA gave D and trimming. This sample comprises under 650,000 clones, almost 97% of them detected only once. The ten largest clones add up to roughly 0.06% of the sample.

The germline V gene (reference sequence) specifies SEHNR as CDR1 and FQNEAQ as CDR2. Measured from the cysteine to the phenylalanine, the CDR3 is 15 residues long. The DNA shown is the 45-base CDR3, in frame from base 1. Recombination linked TRBV7-9 to TRBJ2-5, with 13 bases in between that match TRBD2. The end of the DNA fits TRBJ2-7 better, so the J call may be wrong. Input material: naive CD4+ T cells sorted from blood. The cell subset or site label for this specimen denotes: CD45RA+ positively selected. This receptor was obtained from a young woman in good health. The DNA is TGTGCCAGCAGCTCACTAGCGGGAGGGAGATACGAGCAGTACTTC. This gives the protein CASSSLAGGRYEQYF.